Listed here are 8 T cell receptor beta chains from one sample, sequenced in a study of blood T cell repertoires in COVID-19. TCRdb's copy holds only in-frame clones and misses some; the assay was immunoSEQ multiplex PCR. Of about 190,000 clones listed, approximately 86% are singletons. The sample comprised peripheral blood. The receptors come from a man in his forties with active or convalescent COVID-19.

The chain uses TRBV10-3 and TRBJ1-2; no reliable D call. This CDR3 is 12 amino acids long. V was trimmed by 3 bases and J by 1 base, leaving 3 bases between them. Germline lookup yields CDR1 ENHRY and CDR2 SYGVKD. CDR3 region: CAISDNNYGYTF. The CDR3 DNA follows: TGTGCCATCAGTGACAATAACTATGGCTACACCTTC.

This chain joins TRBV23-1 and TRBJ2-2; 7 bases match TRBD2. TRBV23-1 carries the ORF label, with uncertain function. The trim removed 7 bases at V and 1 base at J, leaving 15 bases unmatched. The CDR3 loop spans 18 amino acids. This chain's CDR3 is CASTPPDPGGVNTGELFF. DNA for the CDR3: TGCGCCAGCACTCCCCCCGATCCGGGGGGTGTGAACACCGGGGAGCTGTTTTTT.

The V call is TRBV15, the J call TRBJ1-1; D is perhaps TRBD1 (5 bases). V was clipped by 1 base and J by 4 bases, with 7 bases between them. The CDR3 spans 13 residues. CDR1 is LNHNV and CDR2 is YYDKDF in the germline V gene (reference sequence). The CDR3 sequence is CATSRVDSTEAFF. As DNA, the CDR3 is TGTGCCACCAGCAGAGTCGACAGCACTGAAGCTTTCTTT.

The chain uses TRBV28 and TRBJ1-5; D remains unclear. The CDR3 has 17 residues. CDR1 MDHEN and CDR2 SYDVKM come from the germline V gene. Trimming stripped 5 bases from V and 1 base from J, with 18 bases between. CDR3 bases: TGTGCCAGCAGTGGAGGGTCCCCCGGGCTAAGCAATCAGCCCCAGCATTTT. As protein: CASSGGSPGLSNQPQHF.

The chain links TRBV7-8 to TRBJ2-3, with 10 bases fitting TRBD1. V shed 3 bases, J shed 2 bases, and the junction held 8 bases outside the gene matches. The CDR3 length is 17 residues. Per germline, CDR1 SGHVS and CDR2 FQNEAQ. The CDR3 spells CASSFPGTGVHTDTQYF. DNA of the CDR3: TGTGCCAGCAGCTTCCCCGGGACAGGGGTCCACACAGATACGCAGTATTTT.

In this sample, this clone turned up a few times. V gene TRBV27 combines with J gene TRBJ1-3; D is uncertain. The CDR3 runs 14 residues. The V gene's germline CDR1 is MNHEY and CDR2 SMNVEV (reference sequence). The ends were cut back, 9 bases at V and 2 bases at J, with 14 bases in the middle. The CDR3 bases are TGTGCCAGAGACCCGGGAACGACTGGAAACACCATATATTTT. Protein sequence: CARDPGTTGNTIYF.

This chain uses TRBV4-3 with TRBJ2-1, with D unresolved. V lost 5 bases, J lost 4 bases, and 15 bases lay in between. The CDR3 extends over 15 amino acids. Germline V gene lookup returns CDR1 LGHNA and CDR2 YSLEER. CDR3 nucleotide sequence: TGCGCCAGCAGCACCCGAACCTCAGTGTACAATGAGCAGTTCTTC. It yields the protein CASSTRTSVYNEQFF.

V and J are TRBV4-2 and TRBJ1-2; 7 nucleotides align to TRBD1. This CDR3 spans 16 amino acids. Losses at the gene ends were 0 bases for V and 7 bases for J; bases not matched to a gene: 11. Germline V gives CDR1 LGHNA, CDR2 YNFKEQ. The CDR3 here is CASSQDEGARAGGYTF. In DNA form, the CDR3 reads TGTGCCAGCAGCCAAGATGAGGGGGCTCGGGCAGGTGGCTACACCTTC.